This T cell receptor beta chain was found in a study of blood T cell repertoires in COVID-19 (dated by TCRdb to 2020 to 2022). About the study as a whole: Samples covering the acute and convalescent phases of COVID-19 were provided by collaborators in the United States, Italy and Spain. The sample metadata nearly always contained a de-identified subject ID, COVID-19 status, age in years and sex. The samples were drawn from the first 160 participants of the ongoing ImmuneRACE study and from some 1,300 subjects provided by 6 global collaborators. HLA class I and class II types, where available, came from metadata supplied by the sample provider rather than from assay-based typing. A freely available public database, intended as a resource for researchers studying the immune response to SARS-CoV-2, is where the repertoires were released. Subjects who had been exposed to COVID-19, were actively infected with it, or had recovered from it provided the deeply sampled blood TCRbeta repertoires that made up the dataset. The material from the prospective study consisted of cDNA or gDNA derived from T cells, B-cell-depleted T cells, or PBMCs. General study outcomes and caveats: Clinical and demographic metadata were provided uncurated, with the amount varying by source and participant.

Whole blood was collected in K2EDTA tubes by collaborating institutions according to the institutions' own protocols. For TCRbeta analysis, collaborator samples were shipped as frozen whole blood, as isolated PBMCs, or as DNA extracted from either sample type. Worth noting for this clone: This clone's antigen is unknown. No much larger clone exists at a distance of one base, and base qualities are not known.

TCRbeta CDR3 regions were amplified from genomic DNA by means of the immunoSEQ Assay, a bias-controlled multiplex PCR. The authors processed their data as follows. Within the assay, amplification of reference gene primers was used to estimate how many nucleated cells each sample contained. To quantify the absolute abundance of each unique TCRbeta CDR3 rearrangement, sequence reads were collapsed and filtered. For each sample, productive Simpson clonality was calculated by taking the square root of Simpson's diversity index across productive rearrangements. TCRdb took this table from immuneACCESS and kept in-frame rearrangements with V and J called. Such tables lack part of the clones; where checked against another copy, unresolved V genes explain under half of the gap, and the rest is unexplained. That table is the source of V, J and clone size, and D and trimming were worked out from the DNA. The sample table holds about 160,000 clones, of which 90% were seen once. 18% of the sample goes to the ten largest clones.

Compared with germline, V lacks 3 bases and J lacks 4 bases; bases without a gene match: 6. From the cysteine through the phenylalanine, the CDR3 covers 15 amino acids. CDR3 DNA only is kept here, 45 bases in frame from base 1. CDR1 is given as KGHSH and CDR2 as LQKENI, both from the germline V gene. Sequences were obtained from peripheral blood. Recombination connected TRBV18 to TRBJ2-1; TRBD1 lines up with 7 middle nucleotides. The clonotype originates from a man in his fifties or sixties with active or convalescent COVID-19. The nucleotides are TGTGCCAGCTCACCGGACAGGTCCCAGTACAATGAGCAGTTCTTC. Its amino acids are CASSPDRSQYNEQFF.